Presented here are 18 T cell receptor beta chains from one specimen sequenced in a study of molecular identifiers for immune sequencing clone quantification. TCRdb itself ran the PCR reads through MiXCR, one entry per CDR3 protein. The data show over 600,000 distinct CDR3 sequences, 15% to 20% seen once. Sequencing was performed on naive CD8+ T cells from blood, with Jurkat cell RNA spiked in. Subset: FACS-sorted CD8+CD4-CCR7+CD45RA+ naive T cells. The origin of the receptors is a human donor in good health. Some libraries in this study had Jurkat cell RNA spiked in.

A few counts support this clonotype. The chain recombines TRBV16 with TRBJ2-7; 8 nucleotides match TRBD1. With V trimmed by 8 bases and J by 5 bases, 8 bases remained unmatched. The germline V gene has CDR1 KGHSY and CDR2 FQNENV. CDR3 length equals 13 residues. The CDR3 sequence: CASASGTGDEQYF. CDR3 nucleotides: TGTGCCAGCGCCTCCGGGACAGGTGACGAGCAGTACTTC.

This clonotype has just one count. This sequence may be a read error, since a much larger clone differs from it by one base. This chain uses TRBV10-2 with TRBJ2-4; D remains unclear. The CDR3 is 12 amino acids. V was trimmed by 2 bases and J by 11 bases, leaving 10 bases between them. Germline CDR1 reads WSHSY; CDR2 reads SAAADI. As DNA, the CDR3 is TGCGCCAGCAGTGAGGTCAGCAGCCTTCAGTACTTC. Protein product: CASSEVSSLQYF.

This clonotype appeared many times. This chain joins TRBV12-3 or TRBV12-4 and TRBJ2-5; D might be TRBD2 (6 bases). V was clipped by 6 bases and J by 2 bases, with 16 bases between them. This CDR3 contains 15 residues. The CDR3 loop reads CASSQSPGDQETQYF. In DNA form, the CDR3 reads TGTGCCAGCAGCCAGTCCCCGGGGGATCAAGAGACCCAGTACTTC.

This clonotype was counted many times. This sequence joins TRBV28 and TRBJ2-4, with TRBD1 identical over 8 bases. The V gene's germline CDR1 is MDHEN and CDR2 SYDVKM. V gave up 6 bases and J gave up 8 bases; unmatched junction bases: 12. This CDR3 has 15 residues. DNA for the CDR3: TGTGCCAGCAGGATGTCAGGGGGCTATGTTGACATTCAGTACTTC. Its protein product is CASRMSGGYVDIQYF.

At least ten counts were recorded for this clonotype. The chain couples TRBV6-5 to TRBJ1-1; tentative D call: TRBD1 (5 bases). There are 15 residues in the CDR3. Germline V lookup: CDR1 MNHEY, CDR2 SVGAGI. V lost 0 bases and J lost 1, with 9 bases in between. CDR3: CASSYSGAGNTEAFF. CDR3 sequence (DNA): TGTGCCAGCAGTTACTCAGGGGCCGGGAACACTGAAGCTTTCTTT.

V and J are TRBV12-3 or TRBV12-4 and TRBJ2-3; D uncertain. The CDR3 contains 13 residues. V was cut by 3 bases and J by 4 bases, with 8 bases left in between. The CDR3 DNA reads TGTGCCAGCAGTTTGTGGCGATCAGATACGCAGTATTTT. Its protein product is CASSLWRSDTQYF.

This clonotype was seen only a few times. The V and J genes are TRBV3-1 and TRBJ2-7, with D possibly matching TRBD1 (6 bases). The CDR3 totals 17 residues. V was trimmed by 0 bases and J by 1 base, leaving 16 bases between them. Germline V gene data show CDR1 as LGHDT and CDR2 as YNNKEL (reference sequence). In DNA, the CDR3 is TGTGCCAGCAGCCAAGAAATGACCAGGGGCGGTTCCTACGAGCAGTACTTC. It specifies CASSQEMTRGGSYEQYF.

A few counts support this clonotype. The chain uses TRBV19 and TRBJ2-1; D call uncertain. CDR3 size: 14 residues. Deletions cut 1 base from V and 5 bases from J, with 9 bases between. Germline V gives CDR1 LNHDA, CDR2 SQIVND (reference sequence). The CDR3, as DNA: TGTGCCAGTAGTATAGGGGTGACAAACAATGAGCAGTTCTTC. Protein product: CASSIGVTNNEQFF.

This clonotype was seen at least ten times. The genes are TRBV7-9 and TRBJ2-7; 7 bases are shared with TRBD1. Germline V gene lookup returns CDR1 SEHNR and CDR2 FQNEAQ (reference sequence). The CDR3 is made up of 14 amino acids. The V and J ends lost 4 bases and 4 bases, in that order; junction bases with no gene match: 7. CDR3 in amino acids: CASSSRQGRYEQYF. The CDR3 DNA follows: TGTGCCAGCAGCTCACGACAGGGTCGGTACGAGCAGTACTTC.

This clonotype was counted ten times or more. V usage is TRBV7-9 and J usage is TRBJ2-1; the match to TRBD2 covers 10 bases. The germline CDR1 and CDR2 sequences are SEHNR and FQNEAQ (reference sequence). The CDR3 length is 15 residues. The J segment lost 5 bases and the V segment lost 6 bases, leaving 7 bases of the junction unmatched. In DNA, the CDR3 is TGTGCCAGCAGTCACACTAGCGGGATAAACAATGAGCAGTTCTTC. Its translation: CASSHTSGINNEQFF.

This clonotype was recorded at least ten times. This chain connects TRBV28 to TRBJ2-3, with D tentatively TRBD2 (5 bases). This CDR3 contains 15 residues. Between the trimmed V and J ends, which lost 6 bases and 0 bases, there was a span of 13 bases. Per germline, CDR1 MDHEN and CDR2 SYDVKM. CDR3 loop: CASRELGPSTDTQYF. CDR3 bases: TGTGCCAGCAGAGAACTAGGACCCAGCACAGATACGCAGTATTTT.

The CDR3 DNA reads TGTGCCAGTAGTATAGGACAGGGGGGGGATGAGCAGTTCTTC. Translated: CASSIGQGGDEQFF. V gene TRBV19 combines with J gene TRBJ2-1; 9 bases agree with TRBD1. J gave up 8 bases and V 1 base, and 3 bases lay outside the gene matches. The CDR3 spans 14 residues. CDR1 and CDR2 from the germline V gene are LNHDA and SQIVND (reference sequence).

The chain recombines TRBV28 with TRBJ1-1, with 7 bases matching TRBD1. The CDR3 length is 15 residues. Germline V gene sequence: CDR1 MDHEN, CDR2 SYDVKM. V was clipped by 3 bases and J by 0 bases; unmatched bases: 4. The DNA of the CDR3 is TGTGCCAGCAGTTTCAGGGGGGTAATGAACACTGAAGCTTTCTTT. Its translation: CASSFRGVMNTEAFF.

With respect to this clonotype: Given a much more abundant clone one base away, this may be a read error. This rearrangement joins TRBV27 to TRBJ2-2; TRBD2 agrees at 7 bases. Per the germline V gene, CDR1 is MNHEY and CDR2 is SMNVEV (reference sequence). The CDR3 contains 15 residues. The CDR3 DNA follows: TGTGCCAGCAGTTGGGACGCGGGAGTTACCGGGGAGCTGGTTTTT. Translating it yields CASSWDAGVTGELVF.

This clonotype was seen more than once but under ten times. V and J are TRBV27 and TRBJ1-5; a weak D match, TRBD1 (5 bases). The CDR3 sequence is 13 residues long. Trimming cost V 3 bases and J 4 bases, with 7 bases left between them. CDR1 is MNHEY and CDR2 is SMNVEV in the germline V gene (reference sequence). The CDR3 region is CASSFGANQPQHF. The DNA for the CDR3 is TGTGCCAGCAGTTTCGGGGCTAATCAGCCCCAGCATTTT.

This clonotype was seen repeatedly, ten times or more. The chain recombines TRBV12-3 or TRBV12-4 with TRBJ1-2; D is unclear. This CDR3 comprises 13 residues. Trimming stripped 5 bases from V and 3 bases from J, with 10 bases between. The CDR3 spells CASSLTVDYGYTF. CDR3 nucleotide sequence: TGTGCCAGCAGTCTCACAGTGGACTATGGCTACACCTTC.

The chain has TRBV27 and TRBJ2-3; D is perhaps TRBD2 (6 bases). From germline, CDR1 is MNHEY and CDR2 SMNVEV (reference sequence). Trimming left V 3 bases short and J 0 bases short, with 13 bases between. This CDR3 has 16 residues. The CDR3 sequence: CASSFLAPRSTDTQYF. The DNA of the CDR3 is TGTGCCAGCAGTTTCCTAGCGCCGCGAAGCACAGATACGCAGTATTTT.

The chain has TRBV2 and TRBJ2-3; 9 nucleotides align to TRBD2. The length of the CDR3 is 14 residues. Germline V gene data show CDR1 as SNHLY and CDR2 as FYNNEI. V shed 6 bases and J 6 bases; nucleotides not matched to a gene: 7. The CDR3 protein is CASRGLARGDTQYF. The CDR3 bases are TGTGCCAGCAGGGGACTAGCCAGGGGGGATACGCAGTATTTT.